This T cell receptor beta chain was captured by sequencing in a study of blood T cell repertoires in COVID-19. In the study overall: The origin of the acute and convalescent COVID-19 samples was the United States, Italy and Spain. PBMCs, B-cell-depleted T cells, or T cells were the source of the cDNA or gDNA that made up the material.

TCRdb's copy holds only in-frame clones and misses some; the assay was immunoSEQ multiplex PCR. The table shows around 200,000 clones, with around 87% occurring only once. The sequence derives from a man aged 35 to 55 with active or convalescent COVID-19. Specimen: peripheral blood.

CDR3 DNA sequence: TGTGCCAGCAGACGGGTCCCCTACGAGCAGTACTTC. Protein: CASRRVPYEQYF. This chain uses TRBV28 with TRBJ2-7, with D uncertain. This CDR3 has 12 amino acids. The ends were cut back, 6 bases at V and 2 bases at J, with 8 bases in the middle. Germline V gene lookup returns CDR1 MDHEN and CDR2 SYDVKM.